The 3 T cell receptor beta chains below come from one sample, sequenced in a study of radiotherapy plus CTLA-4 blockade in lung cancer. The assay was immunoSEQ multiplex PCR, and TCRdb's table has in-frame clones only and misses some. The table includes some 64,000 clones, 70% to 80% detected once. Sample: peripheral blood, taken from a patient treated with radiotherapy plus ipilimumab. These receptors originate from a human donor with non-small cell lung cancer who had a complete response to radiotherapy plus ipilimumab.

The chain joins TRBV19 to TRBJ1-3; no reliable D call. V was clipped by 0 bases and J by 4 bases, with 4 bases between them. The CDR3 runs to 13 residues. The V gene's germline CDR1 is LNHDA and CDR2 SQIVND (reference sequence). CDR3 sequence (DNA): TGTGCCAGTAGTATAGAAGAAGGAAACACCATATATTTT. This encodes CASSIEEGNTIYF. The whole variable domain, remainder taken from reference TRBV19 and TRBJ1-3, is DGGITQSPKYLFRKEGQNVTLSCEQNLNHDAMYWYRQDPGQGLRLIYYSQIVNDFQKGDIAEGYSVSREKKESFPLTVTSAQKNPTAFYLCASSIEEGNTIYFGEGSWLTVV.

This chain joins TRBV27 and TRBJ2-1; D call uncertain. Per germline, CDR1 MNHEY and CDR2 SMNVEV (reference sequence). The V gene lost 0 bases and the J gene lost 5 bases, with 11 bases spanning the gap. The CDR3 spans 15 residues. The CDR3 DNA reads as TGTGCCAGCAGTTTATCCCCCGTTACGGACAATGAGCAGTTCTTC. It translates to CASSLSPVTDNEQFF.

This clone was detected a few times. The V gene is TRBV2, the J gene TRBJ1-5; D gene ambiguous. CDR3 length: 14 amino acids. Germline CDR1 and CDR2: SNHLY and FYNNEI. V lost 3 bases and J 2 bases, leaving 8 bases between the germline ends. CDR3 coding DNA: TGTGCCAGCAGTGACCTGGGAGGCAATCAGCCCCAGCATTTT. Translated: CASSDLGGNQPQHF.